These T cell receptor beta chains were read from a single sample in a study of cytomegalovirus exposure and HLA in healthy donors. The table came from immunoSEQ multiplex PCR; TCRdb's copy has only in-frame clones and leaves some out. The table shows more than 45,000 clones, with 70% to 85% occurring only once. Sequenced input: PBMCs. These receptors were taken from a middle-aged man in good health and CMV-seronegative. Both conserved end residues are part of each CDR3. Each record gives: CDR3 DNA, CDR3 protein, J gene, D gene, V gene, clone size. D genes are given only for firm matches. The listing skips clone size in some rows; elsewhere it reads once, few, many or a size class.

CDR3 DNA: TGTGCCAGCAGGGAGACTAGCGGGGGGCGATTGAACACCGGGGAGCTGTTTTTT; CDR3 protein: CASRETSGGRLNTGELFF; J gene: TRBJ2-2; D gene: TRBD2; V gene: TRBV5-6; clone size: .
CDR3 DNA: TGTGCCAGCAGCTTAGGGGACAGGGGGACGAGCGGGGAGCTGTTTTTT; CDR3 protein: CASSLGDRGTSGELFF; J gene: TRBJ2-2; D gene: TRBD1; V gene: TRBV7-2; clone size: .
CDR3 DNA: TGTGCCAGCAGTTTAGGCCAGGGTGGTTCACCCCTCCACTTT; CDR3 protein: CASSLGQGGSPLHF; J gene: TRBJ1-6; D gene: .; V gene: TRBV27; clone size: .
CDR3 DNA: TGTGCCAGTAGTCGGGGGGACAACTTCTATAATGAAAAACTGTTTTTT; CDR3 protein: CASSRGDNFYNEKLFF; J gene: TRBJ1-4; D gene: .; V gene: TRBV19; clone size: .
CDR3 DNA: TGCGCCAGCAGCTCCGTGGACACGCGCACAGATACGCAGTATTTT; CDR3 protein: CASSSVDTRTDTQYF; J gene: TRBJ2-3; D gene: .; V gene: TRBV5-1; clone size: .
CDR3 DNA: TGTGCCAGCATTCCCGACTTAATCCAAGAGACCCAGTACTTC; CDR3 protein: CASIPDLIQETQYF; J gene: TRBJ2-5; D gene: .; V gene: TRBV6-6; clone size: .
CDR3 DNA: TGTGCCAGCACCCCCACAGGGGTCCCCTACGAGCAGTACTTC; CDR3 protein: CASTPTGVPYEQYF; J gene: TRBJ2-7; D gene: TRBD1; V gene: TRBV9; clone size: .
CDR3 DNA: TGCGCCAGCAGCCCCCGGGGGACAGGGGTTTACCCCTACGAGCAGTACTTC; CDR3 protein: CASSPRGTGVYPYEQYF; J gene: TRBJ2-7; D gene: TRBD1; V gene: TRBV5-1; clone size: .
CDR3 DNA: TGTGCCAGCAGCTTGCTTCGGGACAGGAACACCGGGGAGCTGTTTTTT; CDR3 protein: CASSLLRDRNTGELFF; J gene: TRBJ2-2; D gene: TRBD1; V gene: TRBV5-6; clone size: .
CDR3 DNA: TGTGCCACGCAGGGGGCGAACACCGGGGAGCTGTTTTTT; CDR3 protein: CATQGANTGELFF; J gene: TRBJ2-2; D gene: TRBD1; V gene: TRBV6-5; clone size: .
CDR3 DNA: TGCGCCAGCAGTACGGCTTACAGGGGAAATGAAAAACTGTTTTTT; CDR3 protein: CASSTAYRGNEKLFF; J gene: TRBJ1-4; D gene: TRBD1; V gene: TRBV5-1; clone size: .
CDR3 DNA: TGTGCCAGCAGCTTAATGGTCTACTCCACGTCTGGAAACACCATATATTTT; CDR3 protein: CASSLMVYSTSGNTIYF; J gene: TRBJ1-3; D gene: .; V gene: TRBV7-8; clone size: .
CDR3 DNA: TGTGCCAGCAGCCGTACAGATACGCAGTATTTT; CDR3 protein: CASSRTDTQYF; J gene: TRBJ2-3; D gene: .; V gene: TRBV7-9; clone size: .
CDR3 DNA: TGTGCCAGTAGTACAGGGGGAACGCGGAGCTATGGCTACACCTTC; CDR3 protein: CASSTGGTRSYGYTF; J gene: TRBJ1-2; D gene: TRBD1; V gene: TRBV19; clone size: .
CDR3 DNA: TGTGCCAGCAGCTTGGGGCGGGGGGGATACAATGAGCAGTTCTTC; CDR3 protein: CASSLGRGGYNEQFF; J gene: TRBJ2-1; D gene: TRBD2; V gene: TRBV5-4; clone size: .
CDR3 DNA: TGTGCCAGCAGCGTAGTACAGGGTGGGGATCAGCCCCAGCATTTT; CDR3 protein: CASSVVQGGDQPQHF; J gene: TRBJ1-5; D gene: .; V gene: TRBV7-8; clone size: .
CDR3 DNA: TGTGCCAGCAGCGTAGGTTCAGCGATCAGCACAGATACGCAGTATTTT; CDR3 protein: CASSVGSAISTDTQYF; J gene: TRBJ2-3; D gene: .; V gene: TRBV9; clone size: .
CDR3 DNA: TGTGCCAGCAGAGCCGGGAATAAGCAAGAGACCCAGTACTTC; CDR3 protein: CASRAGNKQETQYF; J gene: TRBJ2-5; D gene: .; V gene: TRBV6-1; clone size: .
CDR3 DNA: TGTGCCAGCGGATTGCCTGGACAGCAAGAGACCCAGTACTTC; CDR3 protein: CASGLPGQQETQYF; J gene: TRBJ2-5; D gene: .; V gene: TRBV28; clone size: .
CDR3 DNA: TGTGCCAGCAGCTTGGCTGGGGCACAGTCCTACGAGCAGTACTTC; CDR3 protein: CASSLAGAQSYEQYF; J gene: TRBJ2-7; D gene: .; V gene: TRBV5-8; clone size: .
CDR3 DNA: TGCGCCAGCAGCTTTGACAGTGTCTCCTACGAGCAGTACTTC; CDR3 protein: CASSFDSVSYEQYF; J gene: TRBJ2-7; D gene: .; V gene: TRBV5-1; clone size: few
CDR3 DNA: TGCGCCAGCAGCCAAGATCCTCGGGGAACCGGGGAGCTGTTTTTT; CDR3 protein: CASSQDPRGTGELFF; J gene: TRBJ2-2; D gene: .; V gene: TRBV4-3; clone size: .
CDR3 DNA: TGTGCCAGCAGCTTGGGGGCCGGGGATTCACCCCTCCACTTT; CDR3 protein: CASSLGAGDSPLHF; J gene: TRBJ1-6; D gene: .; V gene: TRBV5-4; clone size: .
CDR3 DNA: TGTGCCAGCAGCTCAGATGGGCCCAGGGGCTACACCTTC; CDR3 protein: CASSSDGPRGYTF; J gene: TRBJ1-2; D gene: .; V gene: TRBV7-2; clone size: .